One sample yielded the 28 T cell receptor beta chains listed below, sequenced in a study of Ad26.COV2.S vaccination and SARS-CoV-2 variants. Assay used: immunoSEQ multiplex PCR; TCRdb lists only in-frame clones, some missing. This table holds 380,000 or so clones, 83% found once. This sample's treatment: about 20 received Ad26.COV2.S at low or high dose, single or two shots; roughly five received placebo; per-sample allocation not given. Vaccine and placebo recipients were sampled on day 63 after the first injection. The starting material was peripheral blood, obtained in a trial of Ad26.COV2.S vaccine versus placebo. The receptors originated from a person between 18 and 65 years old who received the Ad26.COV2.S COVID-19 vaccine or a placebo.

Only a few counts were recorded for this clone. V gene TRBV5-1 combines with J gene TRBJ2-3; D could derive from TRBD1 or TRBD2 (5 bases each). This CDR3 region has 16 residues. V dropped 5 bases and J dropped 0 bases, with 16 bases sitting between them. Germline V gene sequence: CDR1 SGHRS, CDR2 YFSETQ. This CDR3 is CASRLIGGLSTDTQYF. CDR3 bases: TGCGCCAGCAGGTTGATTGGGGGATTAAGCACAGATACGCAGTATTTT.

The chain couples TRBV5-1 to TRBJ2-5; D is ambiguous. The germline CDR1 and CDR2 sequences are SGHRS and YFSETQ. This CDR3 contains 16 residues. Trimming pared 2 bases from V and 4 bases from J, leaving 18 bases between. The DNA of the CDR3 is TGCGCCAGCAGCTTTTTCGGCCTAGATGGGCGAGAGACCCAGTACTTC. Its protein product is CASSFFGLDGRETQYF.

This clone was observed a handful of times. The chain carries TRBV2 and TRBJ2-7, with D unclear. Trimming pared 6 bases from V and 5 bases from J, leaving 17 bases between. Germline V gene lookup returns CDR1 SNHLY and CDR2 FYNNEI. This CDR3 spans 14 amino acids. The CDR3 is CASRDDSLRNEQYF. The CDR3, as DNA: TGTGCCAGCAGGGATGACTCGCTAAGGAACGAGCAGTACTTC.

In its sample, this clone was seen once. The chain joins TRBV7-8 to TRBJ2-1; D may be TRBD1 (5 bases). V lost 3 bases and J lost 5, with 14 bases in between. Germline CDR1 SGHVS, CDR2 FQNEAQ. This CDR3 spans 15 amino acids. CDR3 nucleotide sequence: TGTGCCAGCAGCTTTGGGGCCGTCACTAACAATGAGCAGTTCTTC. As protein: CASSFGAVTNNEQFF.

The chain uses TRBV7-9 and TRBJ1-2, with TRBD1 matching over 9 bases. V shed 5 bases, J shed 8 bases, and the junction held 9 bases outside the gene matches. The CDR3 totals 14 residues. Germline V gene data show CDR1 as SEHNR and CDR2 as FQNEAQ (reference sequence). In nucleotides, the CDR3 is TGTGCCAGCAGCCAGGGACAGGGTGCTCTCGGCTACACCTTC. This translates into CASSQGQGALGYTF.

CDR3 residues: CASSPGSTLGTEAFF. The CDR3 DNA is TGTGCCAGCAGTCCGGGGTCCACCTTGGGCACTGAAGCTTTCTTT. The rearrangement uses TRBV27 and TRBJ1-1; no definite D call. The germline V and J ends were trimmed by 5 bases and 4 bases, with 17 bases remaining between them. The CDR3 loop spans 15 amino acids. Looked up from germline, CDR1 is MNHEY and CDR2 is SMNVEV (reference sequence).

In its sample, this clone was seen a few times. The rearrangement uses TRBV28 and TRBJ1-5, with no clear D. Germline values: CDR1 MDHEN, CDR2 SYDVKM. Trimming pared 1 base from V and 7 bases from J, leaving 11 bases between. This CDR3 has 14 residues. The CDR3 DNA reads TGTGCCAGCAGTTTATCGGGCCTCGGCCAGCCCCAGCATTTT. This sequence encodes CASSLSGLGQPQHF.

This chain uses TRBV5-5 with TRBJ2-3; D uncertain. Germline loops: CDR1 SGHKS, CDR2 YYEKEE (reference sequence). The CDR3 consists of 10 residues. V lost 2 bases and J lost 6, with 1 base in between. This CDR3 reads CASSFDTQYF. Written as DNA, the CDR3 is TGTGCCAGCAGCTTTGATACGCAGTATTTT. The full variable domain, its missing parts supplied by reference TRBV5-5 and TRBJ2-3, is DAGVTQSPTHLIKTRGQQVTLRCSPISGHKSVSWYQQVLGQGPQFIFQYYEKEERGRGNFPDRFSARQFPNYSSELNVNALLLGDSALYLCASSFDTQYFGPGTRLTVL.

The chain links TRBV30 to TRBJ1-5, with D tentatively TRBD1 (6 bases). The V and J ends lost 1 base and 4 bases respectively, with 11 bases between them. The germline V gene encodes CDR1 GTSNPN and CDR2 SVGIG (reference sequence). The CDR3 spans 14 residues. The CDR3 coding sequence is TGTGCCTGGAGTGAAGGGAGGGGGAATCAGCCCCAGCATTTT. This codes for CAWSEGRGNQPQHF.

The rearrangement uses TRBV6-6 and TRBJ2-1, with 9 bases aligning to TRBD2. V gave up 6 bases and J gave up 0 bases; unmatched junction bases: 15. The germline V gene has CDR1 MNHNY and CDR2 SVGAGI (reference sequence). The CDR3 is 19 residues long. For the CDR3, the DNA is TGTGCCAGCAGGCGACTAGCGGTCCTGTATATGAGCTCCTACAATGAGCAGTTCTTC. As protein: CASRRLAVLYMSSYNEQFF.

The chain joins TRBV10-3 to TRBJ1-4; tentatively, D is TRBD1 (5 bases). Germline CDR1 reads ENHRY; CDR2 reads SYGVKD. The CDR3 consists of 13 residues. Trimming cost V 4 bases and J 4 bases, with 7 bases left between them. The CDR3: CAISARGNEKLFF. CDR3 coding DNA: TGTGCCATCAGTGCAAGGGGTAATGAAAAACTGTTTTTT.

The chain couples TRBV19 to TRBJ2-1, with D unclear. V dropped 5 bases and J dropped 0 bases, with 5 bases sitting between them. CDR1 LNHDA and CDR2 SQIVND come from the germline V gene (reference sequence). The CDR3 spans 13 residues. CDR3 residues: CASSASSYNEQFF. The CDR3 DNA is TGTGCCAGTAGTGCTAGCTCCTACAATGAGCAGTTCTTC.

The chain employs TRBV7-8 and TRBJ2-7; D assignment may be TRBD1 or TRBD2 (5 bases each). Germline loops: CDR1 SGHVS, CDR2 FQNEAQ. The CDR3 contains 14 residues. The V gene lost 6 bases and the J gene lost 5 bases, with 17 bases spanning the gap. This CDR3 reads CASSPLEPRDEQYF. CDR3 DNA sequence: TGTGCCAGCAGTCCACTAGAGCCCAGGGACGAGCAGTACTTC.

This clone was counted once. This chain connects TRBV4-3 to TRBJ1-2; 8 bases fit TRBD1. Germline V lookup: CDR1 LGHNA, CDR2 YSLEER. The V and J ends lost 1 base and 3 bases, in that order; junction bases with no gene match: 10. This CDR3 contains 17 residues. In nucleotides, the CDR3 is TGCGCCAGCAGCCAAGTAACAGGGGGAACCTTCGACTATGGCTACACCTTC. It yields the protein CASSQVTGGTFDYGYTF.

This sequence joins TRBV6-6 and TRBJ2-5, with D maybe TRBD2 (6 bases). Trimming shortened V by 5 bases and J by 1 base, and 11 bases separated the two germline ends. Looked up from germline, CDR1 is MNHNY and CDR2 is SVGAGI (reference sequence). The CDR3 is 14 amino acids. CDR3 region: CASSRDFRQETQYF. The CDR3 DNA sequence: TGTGCCAGCAGTCGGGACTTCCGCCAAGAGACCCAGTACTTC.

This clone has only one observation. The CDR3 coding sequence is TGTGCCACCAGTGACCGACGGGAGGAGGTTATGAATGAGCAGTTCTTC. Translating gives CATSDRREEVMNEQFF. The rearrangement joins TRBV24-1 to TRBJ2-1, with TRBD2 identical over 7 bases. The V segment lost 4 bases and the J segment 7 bases; nucleotides outside the gene matches: 12. This CDR3 is built from 16 residues. CDR1 is KGHDR, CDR2 SFDVKD, per germline.

The chain carries TRBV7-3 and TRBJ2-3; D not certain. There are 13 residues in the CDR3. The V and J ends lost 1 base and 4 bases respectively, with 6 bases between them. The V gene's germline CDR1 is SGHTA and CDR2 FQGTGA. CDR3 nucleotides: TGTGCCAGCAGCTTAAGGTTTGCAGATACGCAGTATTTT. It yields the protein CASSLRFADTQYF.

In the case of this clone: Other DNA variants within this sample encode the same CDR3. The chain links TRBV11-2 to TRBJ2-7, with 7 bases matching TRBD2. The CDR3 has 14 residues. Losses at the gene ends were 3 bases for V and 0 bases for J; bases not matched to a gene: 2. Germline loops: CDR1 SGHAT, CDR2 FQNNGV. The CDR3 sequence: CASSFSGYSYEQYF. Here the CDR3 DNA reads TGTGCCAGCAGCTTTAGCGGGTACTCCTACGAGCAGTACTTC.

The chain is built from TRBV9 and TRBJ1-1; no clear D gene. CDR1 is SGDLS and CDR2 is YYNGEE in the germline V gene. V was clipped by 3 bases and J by 0 bases, with 9 bases between them. The CDR3 runs 14 residues. The DNA of the CDR3 is TGTGCCAGCAGCGCCATGGGGATGAACACTGAAGCTTTCTTT. This encodes CASSAMGMNTEAFF.

The chain combines TRBV5-6 with TRBJ1-1; no definite D call. This CDR3 is built from 12 residues. V shed 0 bases and J shed 4 bases, with 4 bases lying between them. Germline values: CDR1 SGHDT, CDR2 YYEEEE. CDR3 bases: TGTGCCAGCAGCTTGGCGGCCACTGAAGCTTTCTTT. Translation: CASSLAATEAFF.

The V and J genes are TRBV3-1 (or the pseudogene TRBV3-2) and TRBJ1-1, with D perhaps matching TRBD1 (5 bases). Germline CDR1 and CDR2: LGHDT and YNNKEL (reference sequence). The CDR3 sequence is 16 residues long. V shed 8 bases and J shed 0 bases, with 19 bases lying between them. The CDR3, as DNA: TGTGCCAGCGCTCGGGGCCTAAGGAGCATGAACACTGAAGCTTTCTTT. It yields the protein CASARGLRSMNTEAFF.

The chain recombines TRBV9 with TRBJ2-3; D uncertain. V lost 4 bases, J lost 6 bases, and 15 bases lay in between. The CDR3 totals 14 residues. Germline CDR1 is SGDLS and CDR2 is YYNGEE. Here the CDR3 reads CASSIDLLLDTQYF. CDR3 sequence (DNA): TGTGCCAGCAGCATCGACCTACTCCTGGATACGCAGTATTTT.

This chain uses TRBV5-1 with TRBJ2-1; the D gene is possibly TRBD2 (5 bases). The V end was cut by 0 bases, the J end by 6 bases, with 13 bases between. The CDR3 covers 15 residues. Germline lookup yields CDR1 SGHRS and CDR2 YFSETQ. As DNA, the CDR3 is TGCGCCAGCAGCTTGGGTGGGAGCACCTCCAATGAGCAGTTCTTC. Translating it yields CASSLGGSTSNEQFF.

The CDR3 DNA reads as TGCAGCGTACCCCAGTGGGACAGGAGTTTGAACACTGAAGCTTTCTTT. Its protein is CSVPQWDRSLNTEAFF. V is TRBV29-1 and J is TRBJ1-1; 8 bases match TRBD1. Germline-derived CDR1 and CDR2 are SQVTM and ANQGSEA. This CDR3 is built from 16 residues. The J segment lost 0 bases and the V segment lost 6 bases, leaving 12 bases of the junction unmatched.

The chain carries TRBV7-2 and TRBJ2-3; TRBD2 matches at 13 bases. The CDR3 loop spans 17 amino acids. The V gene's germline CDR1 is SGHTA and CDR2 FQGNSA. Trimming removed 4 bases from V and 4 bases from J; junction bases left unmatched: 8. The CDR3 DNA is TGTGCCAGCAGCTCAAAGACTAGCGGGGGGACGGCAGATACGCAGTATTTT. Translation: CASSSKTSGGTADTQYF.

The chain employs TRBV9 and TRBJ1-2; 9 nucleotides match TRBD1. This CDR3 contains 15 residues. After removal of 3 bases from V and 6 bases from J, the junction contained 9 bases not matched to a gene. In germline, CDR1 is SGDLS, CDR2 YYNGEE. Here the CDR3 reads CASSEGQGFWDGYTF. CDR3 in DNA: TGTGCCAGCAGCGAGGGACAGGGTTTTTGGGATGGCTACACCTTC.

The chain carries TRBV12-3 or TRBV12-4 and TRBJ2-5; 7 nucleotides agree with TRBD1. The CDR3 is 12 amino acids. Losses at the gene ends were 3 bases for V and 6 bases for J; bases not matched to a gene: 1. The CDR3 loop is CASSLTGKTQYF. The DNA of the CDR3 is TGTGCCAGCAGTTTGACAGGGAAGACCCAGTACTTC.

The chain couples TRBV18 to TRBJ2-5; 9 nucleotides match TRBD1. V was pared by 3 bases and J by 6 bases, with 11 bases of the junction left unmatched. The CDR3 is made up of 16 amino acids. Germline V gene lookup returns CDR1 KGHSH and CDR2 LQKENI. The CDR3 coding sequence is TGTGCCAGCTCACCTTTCCGGGACAGGGATCGCCAGACCCAGTACTTC. Residues: CASSPFRDRDRQTQYF.